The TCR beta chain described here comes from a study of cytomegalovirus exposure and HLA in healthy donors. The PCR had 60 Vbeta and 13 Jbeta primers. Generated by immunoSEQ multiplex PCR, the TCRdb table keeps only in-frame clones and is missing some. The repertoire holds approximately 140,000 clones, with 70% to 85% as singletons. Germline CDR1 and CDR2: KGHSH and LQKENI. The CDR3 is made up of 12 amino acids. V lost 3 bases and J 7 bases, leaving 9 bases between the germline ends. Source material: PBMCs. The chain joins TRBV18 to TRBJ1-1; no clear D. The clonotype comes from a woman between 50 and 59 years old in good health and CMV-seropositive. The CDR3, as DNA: TGTGCCAGCTCACCTACAGATATTGAAGCTTTCTTT. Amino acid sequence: CASSPTDIEAFF. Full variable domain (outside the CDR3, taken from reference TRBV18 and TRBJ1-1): NAGVMQNPRHLVRRRGQEARLRCSPMKGHSHVYWYRQLPEEGLKFMVYLQKENIIDESGMPKERFSAEFPKEGPSILRIQQVVRGDSAAYFCASSPTDIEAFFGQGTRLTVV.